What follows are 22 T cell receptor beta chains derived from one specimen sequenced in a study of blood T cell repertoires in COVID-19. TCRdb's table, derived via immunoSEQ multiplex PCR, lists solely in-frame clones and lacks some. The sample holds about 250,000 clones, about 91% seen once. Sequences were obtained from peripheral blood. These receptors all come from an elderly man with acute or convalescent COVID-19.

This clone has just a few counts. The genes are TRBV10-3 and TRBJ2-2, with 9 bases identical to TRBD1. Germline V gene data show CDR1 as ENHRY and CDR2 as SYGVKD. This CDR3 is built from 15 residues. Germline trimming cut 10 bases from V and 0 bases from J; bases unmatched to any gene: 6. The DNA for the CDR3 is TGTGCCACAAACACAGGGGGCTCGAACACCGGGGAGCTGTTTTTT. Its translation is CATNTGGSNTGELFF.

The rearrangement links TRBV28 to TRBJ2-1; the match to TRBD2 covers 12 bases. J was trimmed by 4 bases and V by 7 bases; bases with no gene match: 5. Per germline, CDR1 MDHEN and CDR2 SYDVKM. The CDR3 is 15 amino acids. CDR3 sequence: CASKRLAGVYNEQFF. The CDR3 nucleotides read TGTGCCAGCAAGCGACTAGCGGGGGTGTACAATGAGCAGTTCTTC.

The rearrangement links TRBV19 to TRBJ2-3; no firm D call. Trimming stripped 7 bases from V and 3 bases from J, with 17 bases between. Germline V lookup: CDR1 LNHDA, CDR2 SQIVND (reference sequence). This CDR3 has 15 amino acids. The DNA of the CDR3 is TGTGCCAGTACCCCGGGTGGTGGTGTGACAGATACGCAGTATTTT. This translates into CASTPGGGVTDTQYF. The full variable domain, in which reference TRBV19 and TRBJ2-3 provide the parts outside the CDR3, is DGGITQSPKYLFRKEGQNVTLSCEQNLNHDAMYWYRQDPGQGLRLIYYSQIVNDFQKGDIAEGYSVSREKKESFPLTVTSAQKNPTAFYLCASTPGGGVTDTQYFGPGTRLTVL.

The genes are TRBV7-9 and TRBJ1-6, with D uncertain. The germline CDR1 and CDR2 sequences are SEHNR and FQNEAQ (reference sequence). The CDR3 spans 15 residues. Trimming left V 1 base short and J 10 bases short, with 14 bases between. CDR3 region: CASSLGPGKRSPLHF. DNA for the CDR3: TGTGCCAGCAGCTTAGGGCCGGGAAAGAGATCACCCCTCCACTTT.

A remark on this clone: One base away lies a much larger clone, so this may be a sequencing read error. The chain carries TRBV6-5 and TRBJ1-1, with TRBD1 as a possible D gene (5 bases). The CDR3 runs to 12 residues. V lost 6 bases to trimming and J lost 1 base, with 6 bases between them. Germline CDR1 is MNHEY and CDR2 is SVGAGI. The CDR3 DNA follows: TGTGCCAGCAGCGGGGGGAACACTGAAGCTTTCTTT. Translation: CASSGGNTEAFF.

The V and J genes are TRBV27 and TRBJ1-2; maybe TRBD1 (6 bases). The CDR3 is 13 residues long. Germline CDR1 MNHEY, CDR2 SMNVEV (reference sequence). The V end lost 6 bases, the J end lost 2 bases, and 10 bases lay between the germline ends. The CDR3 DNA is TGTGCCAGCAGCACAGGGCTGAACTATGGCTACACCTTC. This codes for CASSTGLNYGYTF.

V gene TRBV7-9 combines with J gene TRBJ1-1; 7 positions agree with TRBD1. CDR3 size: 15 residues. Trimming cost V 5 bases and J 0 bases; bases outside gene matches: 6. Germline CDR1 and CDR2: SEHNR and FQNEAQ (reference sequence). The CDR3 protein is CASSPRGTMNTEAFF. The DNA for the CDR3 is TGTGCCAGCAGCCCCAGGGGGACAATGAACACTGAAGCTTTCTTT.

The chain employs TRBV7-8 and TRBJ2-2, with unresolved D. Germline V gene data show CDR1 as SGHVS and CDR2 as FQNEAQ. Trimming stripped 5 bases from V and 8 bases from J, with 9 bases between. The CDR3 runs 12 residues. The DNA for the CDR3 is TGTGCCAGCAGCCTAAACTATGGGGAGCTGTTTTTT. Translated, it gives CASSLNYGELFF.

The CDR3 DNA is TGCGCCAGCAGGGCGGGACAGCAAACTAGCACAGATACGCAGTATTTT. This encodes CASRAGQQTSTDTQYF. This sequence joins TRBV5-1 and TRBJ2-3; D may be TRBD1 (7 bases). The germline V and J ends were trimmed by 5 bases and 0 bases, with 16 bases remaining between them. The CDR3 consists of 16 residues. CDR1 is SGHRS and CDR2 is YFSETQ in the germline V gene.

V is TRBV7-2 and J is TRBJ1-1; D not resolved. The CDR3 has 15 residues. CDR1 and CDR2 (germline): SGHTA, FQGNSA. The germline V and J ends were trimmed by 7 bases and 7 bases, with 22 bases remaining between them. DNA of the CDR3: TGTGCCAGCACCCTAGCCGTCGGGGTACAAAGTGAAGCTTTCTTT. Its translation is CASTLAVGVQSEAFF.

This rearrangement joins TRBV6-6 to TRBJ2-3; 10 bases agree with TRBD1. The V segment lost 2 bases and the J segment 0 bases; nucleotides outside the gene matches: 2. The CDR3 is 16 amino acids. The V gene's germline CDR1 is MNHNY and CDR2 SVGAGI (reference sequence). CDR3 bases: TGTGCCAGCAGTTACGGGGACAGGGGAAGCACAGATACGCAGTATTTT. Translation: CASSYGDRGSTDTQYF.

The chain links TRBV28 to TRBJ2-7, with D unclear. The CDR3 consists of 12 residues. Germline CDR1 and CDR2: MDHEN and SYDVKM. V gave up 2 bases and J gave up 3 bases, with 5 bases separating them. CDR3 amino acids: CASSLAGYEQYF. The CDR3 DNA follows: TGTGCCAGCAGTTTAGCCGGCTACGAGCAGTACTTC.

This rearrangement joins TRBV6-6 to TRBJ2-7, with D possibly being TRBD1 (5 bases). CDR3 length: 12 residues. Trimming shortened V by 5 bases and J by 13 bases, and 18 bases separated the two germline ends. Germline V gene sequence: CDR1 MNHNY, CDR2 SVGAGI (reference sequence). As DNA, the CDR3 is TGTGCCAGCAGTACCTCGACAGACCACGTTTACTTC. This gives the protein CASSTSTDHVYF.

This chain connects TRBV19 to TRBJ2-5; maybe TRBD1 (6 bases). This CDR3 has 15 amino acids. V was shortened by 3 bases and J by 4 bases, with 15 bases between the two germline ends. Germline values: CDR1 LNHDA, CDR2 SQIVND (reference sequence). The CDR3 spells CASSIVQGIGETQYF. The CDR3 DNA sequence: TGTGCCAGTAGTATCGTACAGGGAATCGGAGAGACCCAGTACTTC.

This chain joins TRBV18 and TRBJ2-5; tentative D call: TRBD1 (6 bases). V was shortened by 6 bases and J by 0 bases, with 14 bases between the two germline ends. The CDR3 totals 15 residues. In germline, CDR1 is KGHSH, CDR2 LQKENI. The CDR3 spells CASSGLGANQETQYF. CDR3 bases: TGTGCCAGCTCCGGGTTGGGGGCGAACCAAGAGACCCAGTACTTC.

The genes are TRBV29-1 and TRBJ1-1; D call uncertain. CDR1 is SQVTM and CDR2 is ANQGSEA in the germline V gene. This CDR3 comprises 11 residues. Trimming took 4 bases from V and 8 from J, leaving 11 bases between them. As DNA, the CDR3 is TGCAGCGTTGTAGAGGCTTTGGAAGCTTTCTTT. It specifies CSVVEALEAFF. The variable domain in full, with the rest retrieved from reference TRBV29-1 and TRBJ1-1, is SAVISQKPSRDICQRGTSLTIQCQVDSQVTMMFWYRQQPGQSLTLIATANQGSEATYESGFVIDKFPISRPNLTFSTLTVSNMSPEDSSIYLCSVVEALEAFFGQGTRLTVV.

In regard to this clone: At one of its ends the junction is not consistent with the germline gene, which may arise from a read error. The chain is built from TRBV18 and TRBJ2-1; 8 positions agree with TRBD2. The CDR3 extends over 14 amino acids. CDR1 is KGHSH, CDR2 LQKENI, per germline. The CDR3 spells CASSPRGRRNEQFF. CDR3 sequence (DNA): TGTGCCAGCTCCCCACGCGGGAGGAGAAATGAGCAGTTCTTC. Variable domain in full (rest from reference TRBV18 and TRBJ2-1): NAGVMQNPRHLVRRRGQEARLRCSPMKGHSHVYWYRQLPEEGLKFMVYLQKENIIDESGMPKERFSAEFPKEGPSILRIQQVVRGDSAAYFCASSPRGRRNEQFFGPGTRLTVL.

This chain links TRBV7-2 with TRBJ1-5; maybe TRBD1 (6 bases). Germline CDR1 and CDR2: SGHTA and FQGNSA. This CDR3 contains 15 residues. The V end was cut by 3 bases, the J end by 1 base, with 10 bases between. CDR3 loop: CASSLVGQSNQPQHF. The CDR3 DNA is TGTGCCAGCAGCTTGGTCGGACAGAGCAATCAGCCCCAGCATTTT. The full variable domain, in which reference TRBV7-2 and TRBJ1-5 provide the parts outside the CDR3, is GAGVSQSPSNKVTEKGKDVELRCDPISGHTALYWYRQSLGQGLEFLIYFQGNSAPDKSGLPSDRFSAERTGGSVSTLTIQRTQQEDSAVYLCASSLVGQSNQPQHFGDGTRLSIL.

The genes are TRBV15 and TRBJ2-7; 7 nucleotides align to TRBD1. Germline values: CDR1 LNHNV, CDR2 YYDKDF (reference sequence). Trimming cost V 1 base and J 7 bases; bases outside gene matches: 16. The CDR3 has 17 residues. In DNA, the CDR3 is TGTGCCACCAGCAGAGTCGGGCAACAGGGGTCCTTAAGGGAGCAGTACTTC. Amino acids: CATSRVGQQGSLREQYF.

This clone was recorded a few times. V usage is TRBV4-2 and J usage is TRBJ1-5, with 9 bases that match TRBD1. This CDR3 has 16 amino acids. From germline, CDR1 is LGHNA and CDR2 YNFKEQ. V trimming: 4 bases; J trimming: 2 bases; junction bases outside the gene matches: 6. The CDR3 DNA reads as TGTGCCAGCAGCCGCGAGGGACAGGGCGGCAATCAGCCCCAGCATTTT. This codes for CASSREGQGGNQPQHF.

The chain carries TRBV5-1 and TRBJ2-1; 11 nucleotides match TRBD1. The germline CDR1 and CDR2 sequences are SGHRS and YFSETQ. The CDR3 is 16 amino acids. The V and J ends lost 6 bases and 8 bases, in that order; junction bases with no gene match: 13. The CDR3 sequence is CASNSMGQGGTDEQFF. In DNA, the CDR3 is TGCGCCAGCAACTCCATGGGACAGGGGGGAACTGATGAGCAGTTCTTC. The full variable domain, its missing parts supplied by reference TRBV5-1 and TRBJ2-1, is KAGVTQTPRYLIKTRGQQVTLSCSPISGHRSVSWYQQTPGQGLQFLFEYFSETQRNKGNFPGRFSGRQFSNSRSEMNVSTLELGDSALYLCASNSMGQGGTDEQFFGPGTRLTVL.

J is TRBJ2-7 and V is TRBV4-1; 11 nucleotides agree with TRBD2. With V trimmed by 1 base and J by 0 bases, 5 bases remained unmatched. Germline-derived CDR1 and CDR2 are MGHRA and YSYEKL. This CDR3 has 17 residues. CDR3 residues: CASSQVVAGGSSYEQYF. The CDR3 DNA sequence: TGCGCCAGCAGCCAAGTGGTAGCGGGGGGGAGCTCCTACGAGCAGTACTTC.